One T cell receptor (beta chain) is described in this entry. One entry per CDR3 protein, called by TCRdb with MiXCR from the RT-PCR reads. The sample contains roughly 880,000 distinct CDR3 sequences, about 20% of which appear only once. The data were taken from a study of patients and donors after allogeneic stem cell transplantation. The sequence was obtained from a human donor who was either an allogeneic HSCT recipient or a stem cell or donor lymphocyte infusion donor (not recorded which). It is not recorded whose cells these are; they may come from a transplant donor. The sequenced sample consisted of blood, either unsorted or a sorted T cell fraction (not recorded which).

In DNA, the CDR3 is TGCGCCAGCAGAGGACTAGAGGGAATAGAGACCCAGTACTTC. Protein product: CASRGLEGIETQYF. The chain couples TRBV5-1 to TRBJ2-5; 7 nucleotides agree with TRBD2. CDR1 is SGHRS and CDR2 is YFSETQ in the germline V gene. The CDR3 has 14 amino acids. V lost 5 bases and J lost 4; bases outside the gene matches: 8.